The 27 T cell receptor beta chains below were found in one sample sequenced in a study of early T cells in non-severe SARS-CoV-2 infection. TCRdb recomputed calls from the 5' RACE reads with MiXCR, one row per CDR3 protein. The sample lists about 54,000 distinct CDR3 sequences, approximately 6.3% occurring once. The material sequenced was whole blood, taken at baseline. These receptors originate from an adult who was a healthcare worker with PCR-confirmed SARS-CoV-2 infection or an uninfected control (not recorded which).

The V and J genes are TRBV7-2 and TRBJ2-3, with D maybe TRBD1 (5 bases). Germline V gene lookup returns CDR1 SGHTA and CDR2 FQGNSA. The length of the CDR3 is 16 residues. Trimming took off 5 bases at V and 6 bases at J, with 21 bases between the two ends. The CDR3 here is CASSPRAPIPGDTQYF. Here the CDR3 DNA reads TGTGCCAGCAGCCCAAGGGCGCCTATCCCAGGGGATACGCAGTATTTT. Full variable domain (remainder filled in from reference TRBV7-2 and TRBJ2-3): GAGVSQSPSNKVTEKGKDVELRCDPISGHTALYWYRQSLGQGLEFLIYFQGNSAPDKSGLPSDRFSAERTGGSVSTLTIQRTQQEDSAVYLCASSPRAPIPGDTQYFGPGTRLTVL.

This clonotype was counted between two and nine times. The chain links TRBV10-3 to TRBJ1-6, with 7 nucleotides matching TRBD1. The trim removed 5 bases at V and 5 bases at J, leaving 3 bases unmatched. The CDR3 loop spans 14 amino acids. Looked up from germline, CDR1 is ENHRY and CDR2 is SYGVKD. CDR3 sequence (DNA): TGTGCCATCAGTCGAGGGACAGATAATTCACCCCTCCACTTT. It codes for CAISRGTDNSPLHF.

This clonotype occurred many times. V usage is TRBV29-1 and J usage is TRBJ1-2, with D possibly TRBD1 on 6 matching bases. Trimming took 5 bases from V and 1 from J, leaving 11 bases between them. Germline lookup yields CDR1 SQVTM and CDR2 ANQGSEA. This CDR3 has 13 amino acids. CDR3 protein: CSVLGALNYGYTF. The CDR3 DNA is TGCAGCGTTTTGGGGGCCCTTAACTATGGCTACACCTTC.

The CDR3: CASSQELPHEQYF. The CDR3 DNA reads TGCGCCAGCAGCCAAGAACTGCCCCACGAGCAGTACTTC. This sequence joins TRBV4-3 and TRBJ2-7; D is uncertain. The CDR3 is 13 residues long. Germline-derived CDR1 and CDR2 are LGHNA and YSLEER. V was trimmed by 0 bases and J by 5 bases, leaving 8 bases between them.

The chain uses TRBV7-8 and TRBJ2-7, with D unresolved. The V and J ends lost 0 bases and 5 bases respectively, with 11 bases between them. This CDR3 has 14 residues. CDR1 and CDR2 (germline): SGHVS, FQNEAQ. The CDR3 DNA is TGTGCCAGCAGCTTAGCGGACCTCACTAACGAGCAGTACTTC. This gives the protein CASSLADLTNEQYF. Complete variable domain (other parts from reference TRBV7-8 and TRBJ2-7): GAGVSQSPRYKVAKRGQDVALRCDPISGHVSLFWYQQALGQGPEFLTYFQNEAQLDKSGLPSDRFFAERPEGSVSTLKIQRTQQEDSAVYLCASSLADLTNEQYFGPGTRLTVT.

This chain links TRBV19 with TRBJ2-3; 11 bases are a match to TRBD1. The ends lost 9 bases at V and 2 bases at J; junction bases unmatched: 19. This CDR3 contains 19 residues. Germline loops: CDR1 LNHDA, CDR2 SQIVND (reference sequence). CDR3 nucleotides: TGTGCCAGCAAAACCAGGACAGGGGGCTCCCGAAGCTACACAGATACGCAGTATTTT. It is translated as CASKTRTGGSRSYTDTQYF.

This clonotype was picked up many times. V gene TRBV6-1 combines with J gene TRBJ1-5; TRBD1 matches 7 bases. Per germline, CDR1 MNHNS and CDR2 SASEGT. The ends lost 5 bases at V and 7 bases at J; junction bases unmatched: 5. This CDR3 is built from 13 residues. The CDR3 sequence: CASSRQGGQPQHF. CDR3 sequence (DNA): TGTGCCAGCAGTCGACAGGGAGGCCAGCCCCAGCATTTT.

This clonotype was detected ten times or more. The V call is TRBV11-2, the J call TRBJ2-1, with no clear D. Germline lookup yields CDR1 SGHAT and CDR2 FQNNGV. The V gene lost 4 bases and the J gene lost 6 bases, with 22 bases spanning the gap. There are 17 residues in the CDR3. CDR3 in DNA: TGTGCCAGCAGCTCAAGAGGTTGGCAGAACCTGGTCAATGAGCAGTTCTTC. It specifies CASSSRGWQNLVNEQFF.

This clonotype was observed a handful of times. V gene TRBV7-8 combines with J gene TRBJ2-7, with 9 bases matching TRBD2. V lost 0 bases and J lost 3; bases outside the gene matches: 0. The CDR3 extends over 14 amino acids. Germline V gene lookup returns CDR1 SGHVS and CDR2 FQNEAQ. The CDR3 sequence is CASSLASGGYEQYF. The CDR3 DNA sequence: TGTGCCAGCAGCTTAGCTAGCGGGGGCTACGAGCAGTACTTC.

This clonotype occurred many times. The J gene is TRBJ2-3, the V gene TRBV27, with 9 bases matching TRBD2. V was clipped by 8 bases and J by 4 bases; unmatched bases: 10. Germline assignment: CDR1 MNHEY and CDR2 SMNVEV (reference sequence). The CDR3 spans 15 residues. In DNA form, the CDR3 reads TGTGCCAGCGCAATAATAGCGGGAGCCCCAGATACGCAGTATTTT. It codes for CASAIIAGAPDTQYF.

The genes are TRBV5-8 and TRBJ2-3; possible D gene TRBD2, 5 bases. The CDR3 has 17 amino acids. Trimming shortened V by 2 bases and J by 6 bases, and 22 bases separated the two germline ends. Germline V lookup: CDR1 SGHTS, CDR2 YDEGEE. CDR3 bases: TGTGCCAGCAGCTTCCATTCTATATCGGGTCCGGGGGATACGCAGTATTTT. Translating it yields CASSFHSISGPGDTQYF.

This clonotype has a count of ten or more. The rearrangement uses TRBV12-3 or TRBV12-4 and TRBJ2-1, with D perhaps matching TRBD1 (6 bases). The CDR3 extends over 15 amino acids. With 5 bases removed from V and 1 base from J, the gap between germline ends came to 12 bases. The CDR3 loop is CASSPDSLSYNEQFF. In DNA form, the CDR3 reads TGTGCCAGCAGTCCGGACAGCCTATCCTACAATGAGCAGTTCTTC.

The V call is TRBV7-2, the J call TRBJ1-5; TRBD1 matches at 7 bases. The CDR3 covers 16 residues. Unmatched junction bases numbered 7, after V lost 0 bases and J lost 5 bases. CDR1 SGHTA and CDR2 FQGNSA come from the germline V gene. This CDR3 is CASSLAPRGGYQPQHF. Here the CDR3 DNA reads TGTGCCAGCAGCTTAGCCCCCAGGGGGGGCTATCAGCCCCAGCATTTT.

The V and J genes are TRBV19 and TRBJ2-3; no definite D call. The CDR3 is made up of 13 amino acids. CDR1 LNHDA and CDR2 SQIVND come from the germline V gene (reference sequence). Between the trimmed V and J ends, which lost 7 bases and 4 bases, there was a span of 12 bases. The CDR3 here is CASTSYLADTQYF. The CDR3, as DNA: TGTGCCAGTACCTCATACTTGGCAGATACGCAGTATTTT.

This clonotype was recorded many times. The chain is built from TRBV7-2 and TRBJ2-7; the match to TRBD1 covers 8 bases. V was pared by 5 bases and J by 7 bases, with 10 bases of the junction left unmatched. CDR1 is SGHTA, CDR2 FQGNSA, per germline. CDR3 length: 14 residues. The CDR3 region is CASSPDRGPREQYF. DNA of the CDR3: TGTGCCAGCAGCCCTGACAGGGGACCTCGGGAGCAGTACTTC.

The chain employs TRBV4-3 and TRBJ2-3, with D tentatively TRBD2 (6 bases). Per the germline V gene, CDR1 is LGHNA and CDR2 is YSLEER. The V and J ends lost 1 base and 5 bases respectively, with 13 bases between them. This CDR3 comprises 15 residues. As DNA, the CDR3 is TGCGCCAGCAGCCAAGTGCGGGGTTCAGGAGATACGCAGTATTTT. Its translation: CASSQVRGSGDTQYF.

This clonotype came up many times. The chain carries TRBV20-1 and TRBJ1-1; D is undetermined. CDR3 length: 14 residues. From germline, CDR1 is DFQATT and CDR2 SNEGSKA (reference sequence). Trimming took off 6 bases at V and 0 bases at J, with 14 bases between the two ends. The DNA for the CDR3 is TGCAGTGCCAAAATCGCATTCATGAACACTGAAGCTTTCTTT. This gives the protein CSAKIAFMNTEAFF.

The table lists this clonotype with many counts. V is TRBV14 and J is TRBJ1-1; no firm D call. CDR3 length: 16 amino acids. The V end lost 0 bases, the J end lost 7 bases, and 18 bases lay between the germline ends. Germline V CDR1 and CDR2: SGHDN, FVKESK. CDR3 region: CASSQDRALDVNEAFF. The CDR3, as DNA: TGTGCCAGCAGCCAAGATCGGGCGTTGGACGTAAATGAAGCTTTCTTT.

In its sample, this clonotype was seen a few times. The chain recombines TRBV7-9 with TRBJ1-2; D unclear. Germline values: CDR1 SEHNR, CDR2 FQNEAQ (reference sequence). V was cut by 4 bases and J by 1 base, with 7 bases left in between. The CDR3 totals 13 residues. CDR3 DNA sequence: TGTGCCAGCAGCTACAGCGATAACTATGGCTACACCTTC. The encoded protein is CASSYSDNYGYTF.

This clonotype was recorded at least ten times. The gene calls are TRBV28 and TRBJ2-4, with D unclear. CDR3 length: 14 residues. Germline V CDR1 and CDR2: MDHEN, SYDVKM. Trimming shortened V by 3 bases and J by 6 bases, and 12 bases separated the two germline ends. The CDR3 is CASSLSYSGNIQYF. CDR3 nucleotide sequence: TGTGCCAGCAGTTTGAGTTATTCGGGAAACATTCAGTACTTC.

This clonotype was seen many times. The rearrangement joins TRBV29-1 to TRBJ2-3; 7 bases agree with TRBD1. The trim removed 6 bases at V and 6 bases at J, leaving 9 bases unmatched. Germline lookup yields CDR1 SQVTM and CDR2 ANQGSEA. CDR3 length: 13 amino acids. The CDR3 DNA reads TGCAGCGTCAGCAGGGGGAGAACGGATACGCAGTATTTT. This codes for CSVSRGRTDTQYF.

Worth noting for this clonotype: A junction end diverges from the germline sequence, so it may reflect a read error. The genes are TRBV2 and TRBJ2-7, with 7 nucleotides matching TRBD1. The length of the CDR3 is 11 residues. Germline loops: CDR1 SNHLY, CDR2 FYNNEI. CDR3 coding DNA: TGTGCCAGCAGGGGACAGAACCCTCCTGTCTTC. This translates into CASRGQNPPVF.

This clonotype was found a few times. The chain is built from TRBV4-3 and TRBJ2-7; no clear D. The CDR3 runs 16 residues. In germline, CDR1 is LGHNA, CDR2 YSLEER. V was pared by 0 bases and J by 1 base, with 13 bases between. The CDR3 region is CASSQDPTLVSYEQYF. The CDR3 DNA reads TGCGCCAGCAGCCAAGATCCGACCCTGGTGTCCTACGAGCAGTACTTC.

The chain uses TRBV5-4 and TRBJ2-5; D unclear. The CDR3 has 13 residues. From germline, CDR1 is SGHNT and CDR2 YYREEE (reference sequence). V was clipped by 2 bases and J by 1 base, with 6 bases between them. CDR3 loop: CASSLGLQETQYF. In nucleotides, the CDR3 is TGTGCCAGCAGCTTAGGTCTCCAAGAGACCCAGTACTTC.

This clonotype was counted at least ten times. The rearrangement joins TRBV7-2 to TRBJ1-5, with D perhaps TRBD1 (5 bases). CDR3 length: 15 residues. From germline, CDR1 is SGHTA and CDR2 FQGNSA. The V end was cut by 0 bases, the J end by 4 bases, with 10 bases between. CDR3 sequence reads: CASSLAGTKNQPQHF. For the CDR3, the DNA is TGTGCCAGCAGCTTAGCAGGGACGAAGAATCAGCCCCAGCATTTT.

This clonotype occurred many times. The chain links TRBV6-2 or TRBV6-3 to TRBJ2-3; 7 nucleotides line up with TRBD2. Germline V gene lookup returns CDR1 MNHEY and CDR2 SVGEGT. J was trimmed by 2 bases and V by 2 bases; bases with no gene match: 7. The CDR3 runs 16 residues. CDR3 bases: TGTGCCAGCAGTTACGCGTCTAGCGGATCCACAGATACGCAGTATTTT. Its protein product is CASSYASSGSTDTQYF.

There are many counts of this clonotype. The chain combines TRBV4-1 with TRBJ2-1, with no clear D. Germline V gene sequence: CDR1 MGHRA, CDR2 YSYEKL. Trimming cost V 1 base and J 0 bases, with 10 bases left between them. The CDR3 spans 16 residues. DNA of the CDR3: TGCGCCAGCAGCCAAGTGGAGACTGGCTCCTACAATGAGCAGTTCTTC. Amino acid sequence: CASSQVETGSYNEQFF.